A selection of T cell receptor beta chains follows, all from one sample in a study of healthy donors' naive CD4 and CD8 T cells. TCRdb re-derived calls from the reads in MiXCR, one entry per CDR3 protein. This table has about 200,000 distinct CDR3 sequences, 74% appearing once. The sequencing sample was made of naive CD4+ and CD8+ T cells sorted from blood, pooled from several donors. These receptors were taken from a pool of human donors in good health; the sample pools cells from several healthy donors. Each CDR3 is given with its conserved first and last residue. D genes are given only for firm matches. Not every row has a clone size; where given, it reads once, few, many or a size class.

j_gene	abundance	v_gene	d_gene	CDR3aa	CDR3nt
TRBJ2-7	-	TRBV20-1	TRBD1	CSPNRDRSYEQYF	TGCAGCCCTAACAGGGACAGGTCTTACGAGCAGTACTTC
TRBJ2-1	-	TRBV18	-	CASSPPPQVSSYNEQFF	TGTGCCAGCTCACCACCCCCTCAGGTGAGCTCCTACAATGAGCAGTTCTTC
TRBJ1-1	-	TRBV19	-	CASSINSWDTEAFF	TGTGCCAGTAGTATAAACAGTTGGGACACTGAAGCTTTCTTT
TRBJ1-1	-	TRBV29-1	-	CSVVGYMNTEAFF	TGCAGCGTTGTAGGATACATGAACACTGAAGCTTTCTTT
TRBJ2-1	-	TRBV12-3/TRBV12-4	-	CASSLEWGDEQFF	TGTGCCAGCAGTTTAGAATGGGGCGATGAGCAGTTCTTC
TRBJ1-6	-	TRBV11-1	-	CASSRIQGFSPLHF	TGTGCCAGCAGCCGGATTCAAGGGTTTTCACCCCTCCACTTT
TRBJ2-7	-	TRBV27	-	CASSPYGSPSYEQYF	TGTGCCAGCAGCCCATACGGATCTCCGTCCTACGAGCAGTACTTC
TRBJ2-3	-	TRBV12-3/TRBV12-4	TRBD1	CASSPPTGLDTDTQYF	TGTGCCAGCAGCCCACCGACAGGGCTTGACACAGATACGCAGTATTTT
TRBJ1-1	few	TRBV30	-	CAWKWIQQNTEAFF	TGTGCCTGGAAGTGGATACAGCAGAACACTGAAGCTTTCTTT
TRBJ1-6	-	TRBV5-6	-	CASSAYRESSYNSPLHF	TGTGCCAGCAGCGCTTACAGGGAAAGCTCCTATAATTCACCCCTCCACTTT